A selection of T cell receptor beta chains follows, all from one sample in a study of early T cells in non-severe SARS-CoV-2 infection. TCRdb ran MiXCR on the 5' RACE reads and lists one entry per CDR3 protein. The sample holds tens of thousands of distinct CDR3 sequences, 20% to 25% seen once. The material sequenced was whole blood, taken at baseline. The receptors derive from an adult who was a healthcare worker with PCR-confirmed SARS-CoV-2 infection or an uninfected control (not recorded which). The CDR3 runs from the conserved cysteine through the conserved F or W. D genes are given only for firm matches. Size values are once, few and many counts, or a class for expanded clones, and some rows have none.

D gene	CDR3 length	V gene	J gene	clone size	CDR3 DNA	CDR3 protein
TRBD2	16	TRBV5-1	TRBJ2-2	.	TGCGCCAGCAGCCTGTGGACTAGCGGTTCAGTCCGGGAGCTGTTTTTT	CASSLWTSGSVRELFF
.	14	TRBV12-3/TRBV12-4	TRBJ2-1	.	TGTGCCAGCAGTTTGGGGTACCGAAACAATGAGCAGTTCTTC	CASSLGYRNNEQFF
.	12	TRBV3-1	TRBJ2-1	.	TGTGCCAGCAGCCAGACAGGGGACTACCAGTTCTTC	CASSQTGDYQFF
.	10	TRBV30	TRBJ1-1	few	TGTGCCTGGAGCGCCGTTGAAGCTTTCTTT	CAWSAVEAFF
.	14	TRBV24-1	TRBJ2-1	many	TGTGCCACCAGTGGAAACAACCCGGGGAATGAGCAGTTCTTC	CATSGNNPGNEQFF
.	15	TRBV7-6	TRBJ1-6	.	TGTGCCAGCAGCTCCCTAGGCGCCAAGGGGTCACCCCTCCATTTT	CASSSLGAKGSPLHF
TRBD2	17	TRBV7-9	TRBJ2-1	few	TGTGCCAGCAGCTTAGTCCTATCCAGCGGGGGGCAAAATGAGCAGTTCTTC	CASSLVLSSGGQNEQFF
TRBD1	15	TRBV5-1	TRBJ2-7	many	TGCGCCAGCAGCCTGTCCGGGACAGGGGCGGGTGAGCAGTACTTC	CASSLSGTGAGEQYF
.	18	TRBV1	TRBJ2-3	many	TGCACCAGCAGCCAAGATTGGTCTAGCGGGGGTAGCACAGATACGCAGTATTTT	CTSSQDWSSGGSTDTQYF
.	16	TRBV4-1	TRBJ1-3	.	TGCGCCAGCAGCCAGGAGGGTATGATCTCCGGAAACACCATATATTTT	CASSQEGMISGNTIYF
TRBD2	13	TRBV3-1	TRBJ2-5	few	TGTGCCAGCAGTCAAACTAGCGGGGAGACCCAGTACTTC	CASSQTSGETQYF
.	13	TRBV20-1	TRBJ1-1	.	TGCAGTGCGATACTCGCCCGGAACACTGAAGCTTTCTTT	CSAILARNTEAFF
TRBD1	13	TRBV10-3	TRBJ1-1	.	TGTGCCATCAAAGGGACAGCGAACACTGAAGCTTTCTTT	CAIKGTANTEAFF
TRBD1	13	TRBV2	TRBJ2-1	many	TGTGCCACGACCGGGACAGGGGTCAATGAGCAGTTCTTC	CATTGTGVNEQFF
.	13	TRBV3-1	TRBJ1-1	.	TGTGCCAGCAGCCAAGGACCGTGGGCTGAAGCTTTCTTT	CASSQGPWAEAFF
.	12	TRBV2	TRBJ2-2	.	TGTGCCAGCAGTTGGGGGGCCGGGGAGCTGTTTTTT	CASSWGAGELFF
.	13	TRBV29-1	TRBJ2-2	few	TGCAGCGTTCCTGACAGGAACACCGGGGAGCTGTTTTTT	CSVPDRNTGELFF
TRBD2	15	TRBV20-1	TRBJ2-3	.	TGCAGTGCTACTAGCGGGGGGTTTTACACAGATACGCAGTATTTT	CSATSGGFYTDTQYF
.	13	TRBV20-1	TRBJ2-1	few	TGCAGTGCCAACAGGGTAGGTTACAATGAGCAGTTCTTC	CSANRVGYNEQFF
.	13	TRBV6-7	TRBJ2-5	few	TGTGCCAGCAGCCCCGGACCAGGAGAGACCCAGTACTTC	CASSPGPGETQYF
.	15	TRBV7-9	TRBJ1-6	few	TGTGCCAGCAGCGCTAGCCGCCCAAGGAATTCACCCCTCCATTTT	CASSASRPRNSPLHF
.	12	TRBV19	TRBJ1-5	few	TGTGCCAGTACGGTGGAAAATCAGCCCCAGCATTTT	CASTVENQPQHF
TRBD1	12	TRBV20-1	TRBJ1-2	.	TGCAGTGCTAGGGGACAGATAGATGGCTACACCTTC	CSARGQIDGYTF
TRBD1	16	TRBV19	TRBJ2-7	.	TGTGCCAGTAGTATAGCAGGGGGCAGGGACTCCTACGAGCAGTACTTC	CASSIAGGRDSYEQYF
.	17	TRBV4-1	TRBJ2-7	.	TGCGCCAGCAGCCAAGAAAGGGCCATCCTCCCATCCTACGAGCAGTACTTC	CASSQERAILPSYEQYF
TRBD1	13	TRBV20-1	TRBJ1-4	many	TGCAGTGCTTTGACAGGGTCGAATGAAAAACTGTTTTTT	CSALTGSNEKLFF
.	13	TRBV20-1	TRBJ2-3	many	TGCAGTGTTGGGACCCCGGCACCAGATACGCAGTATTTT	CSVGTPAPDTQYF
.	15	TRBV7-9	TRBJ1-6	few	TGTGCCAGCAGCAGAATTGACTCCTATAATTCACCCCTCCACTTT	CASSRIDSYNSPLHF
.	13	TRBV10-3	TRBJ1-2	.	TGTGCCATGCGGACGGCGGCTAACTATGGCTACACCTTC	CAMRTAANYGYTF
.	12	TRBV3-1	TRBJ1-3	.	TGTGCCAGCACCGAAAGGGAGGGCACCATATATTTT	CASTEREGTIYF
TRBD2	15	TRBV3-1	TRBJ2-5	few	TGTGCCAGCAGCTCTAGCGGGGGGGGGCAAGAGACCCAGTACTTC	CASSSSGGGQETQYF
.	14	TRBV5-1	TRBJ1-5	.	TGCGCCAGCAGCTTGGATGGTGGCAATCAGCCCCAGCATTTT	CASSLDGGNQPQHF
.	12	TRBV30	TRBJ1-5	.	TGTGCCTGGAGTGAGGTCGATCAGCCCCAGCATTTT	CAWSEVDQPQHF
TRBD2	17	TRBV5-8	TRBJ2-5	few	TGTGCCAGCAGCTTGGCCTTAGCGGGGGGCACCCAAGAGACCCAGTACTTC	CASSLALAGGTQETQYF
.	16	TRBV30	TRBJ2-7	few	TGTGCCTGGAGTGTACCTACGGCTCAGGGAACGTACGAGCAGTACTTC	CAWSVPTAQGTYEQYF
TRBD1	17	TRBV7-3	TRBJ2-5	few	TGTGCCAGCAGCCTGACAGGGGGCGTAAGCAGGGGAGAGACCCAGTACTTC	CASSLTGGVSRGETQYF
.	13	TRBV6-2/TRBV6-3	TRBJ1-2	.	TGTGCCAGCAGTTACGGACAGTTCTATGGCTACACCTTC	CASSYGQFYGYTF
.	18	TRBV7-8	TRBJ2-4	.	TGTGCCAGCAGCCAGGGGCCACCAGACGCCATAGCCAAAAACATTCAGTACTTC	CASSQGPPDAIAKNIQYF
TRBD1	16	TRBV7-9	TRBJ2-1	once	TGTGCCAGCAGCTCAGAGCGATTAGGACAGGGCAATGAGCAGTTCTTC	CASSSERLGQGNEQFF
TRBD2	16	TRBV18	TRBJ2-3	.	TGTGCCAGCTCACCACTTACTCCAGCGGGGGTAGATACGCAGTATTTT	CASSPLTPAGVDTQYF
.	16	TRBV18	TRBJ2-3	few	TGTGCCAGCTCACCACCCTTTGGAGGGGGCACAGATACGCAGTATTTT	CASSPPFGGGTDTQYF
.	14	TRBV2	TRBJ1-5	.	TGTGCCAGCAGTGATAGGGACAGCAATCAGCCCCAGCATTTT	CASSDRDSNQPQHF
TRBD1	15	TRBV7-2	TRBJ2-4	few	TGTGCCAGCAGCTTACTACAGGGGACCCGGAGCATTCAGTACTTC	CASSLLQGTRSIQYF
.	15	TRBV28	TRBJ2-4	once	TGTGCCAGTCTTGGGGCAGGGTTAGCCAAAAACATTCAGTACTTC	CASLGAGLAKNIQYF
.	11	TRBV6-1	TRBJ1-2	few	TGTGCCAGCAGGGTCCTTGAGGTCTACACCTTC	CASRVLEVYTF
.	15	TRBV4-1	TRBJ1-3	few	TGCGCCAGCAGCCAAGATGGGCAGATTGGAAACACCATATATTTT	CASSQDGQIGNTIYF
.	13	TRBV7-3	TRBJ2-5	.	TGTGCCAGCAGCTTACGCCAGCAAGAGACCCAGTACTTC	CASSLRQQETQYF
.	13	TRBV30	TRBJ1-1	.	TGTGCCTCTAACCACCTCCCGAACACTGAAGCTTTCTTT	CASNHLPNTEAFF